This T cell receptor (beta chain) emerged from a study of blood T cell repertoires in COVID-19. Overall study context: The study drew acute and convalescent COVID-19 samples from the United States, Italy and Spain.

Residents of 24 US areas, aged roughly 18 to 89 years, made up the participants. Authors' data handling: Quantification of nucleated cells was approximated via reference gene primer amplification. Clones were sequenced by immunoSEQ multiplex PCR, and TCRdb holds only the in-frame ones, with some missing. That table supplies the V and J calls and clone size; D and trimming were determined from the DNA. The profile shows hundreds of thousands of clones, about 83% of them singletons. The trim removed 5 bases at V and 8 bases at J, leaving 6 bases unmatched. The CDR3 totals 13 residues. Germline V CDR1 and CDR2: MNHEY, SVGAGI.

The sequence was collected from a woman aged 40 to 50 who had been exposed to COVID-19. V usage is TRBV6-5 and J usage is TRBJ1-2; 9 bases are a match to TRBD1. The sequencing input was PBMCs or T cells enriched from blood (not recorded which). This chain's CDR3 is CASSPRTGEGYTF. CDR3 bases: TGTGCCAGCAGTCCCCGGACAGGGGAGGGCTACACCTTC.